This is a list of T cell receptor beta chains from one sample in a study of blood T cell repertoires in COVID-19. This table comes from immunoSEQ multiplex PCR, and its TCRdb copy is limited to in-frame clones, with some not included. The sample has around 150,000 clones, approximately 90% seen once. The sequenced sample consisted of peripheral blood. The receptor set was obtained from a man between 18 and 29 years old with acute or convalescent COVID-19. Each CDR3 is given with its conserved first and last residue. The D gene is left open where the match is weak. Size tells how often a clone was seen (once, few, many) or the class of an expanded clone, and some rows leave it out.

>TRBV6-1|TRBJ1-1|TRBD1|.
CASSEFGGTGSGEAFF
TGTGCCAGCAGTGAATTTGGGGGGACAGGGTCGGGTGAAGCTTTCTTT
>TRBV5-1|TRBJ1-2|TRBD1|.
CASSFETGGSGGYTF
TGCGCCAGCAGCTTCGAAACAGGGGGTAGTGGCGGCTACACCTTC
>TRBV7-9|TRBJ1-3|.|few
CASSLRGTGGNTIYF
TGTGCCAGCAGCTTAAGGGGGACCGGAGGAAACACCATATATTTT
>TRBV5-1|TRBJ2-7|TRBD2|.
CASSLRVAGGGDYEQYF
TGCGCCAGCAGCTTAAGGGTAGCGGGAGGAGGGGATTACGAGCAGTACTTC
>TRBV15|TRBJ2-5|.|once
CATSRVWSGYQRTQYF
TGTGCCACCAGCAGAGTCTGGAGTGGTTACCAACGGACCCAGTACTTC
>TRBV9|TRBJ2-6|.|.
CASHRNSGANVLTF
TGTGCCAGCCACAGGAACTCTGGGGCCAACGTCCTGACTTTC
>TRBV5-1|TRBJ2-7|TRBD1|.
CASSVRQGFYEQYF
TGCGCCAGCAGCGTCCGACAGGGATTCTACGAGCAGTACTTC
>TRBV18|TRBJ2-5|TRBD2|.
CASSQTSAQETQYF
TGTGCCAGCTCACAGACTAGCGCCCAAGAGACCCAGTACTTC
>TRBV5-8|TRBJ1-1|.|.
CASSLGTFGGTEAFF
TGTGCCAGCAGCTTGGGGACATTTGGGGGGACTGAAGCTTTCTTT
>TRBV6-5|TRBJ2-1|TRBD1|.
CASSYSGGNANEQFF
TGTGCCAGCAGTTACTCAGGGGGCAATGCCAATGAGCAGTTCTTC
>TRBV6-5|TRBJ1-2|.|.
CASSYSKFSWGGGYTF
TGTGCCAGCAGTTACTCGAAGTTCTCATGGGGCGGTGGCTACACCTTC
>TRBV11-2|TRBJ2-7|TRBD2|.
CASTEGLAGGREQYF
TGTGCCAGCACCGAGGGGCTAGCGGGGGGACGCGAGCAGTACTTC
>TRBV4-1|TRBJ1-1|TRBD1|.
CASSTHSQGGMNTEAFF
TGCGCCAGCAGCACTCACTCACAGGGGGGGATGAACACTGAAGCTTTCTTT
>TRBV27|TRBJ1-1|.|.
CASSLEASNTEAFF
TGTGCCAGCAGTTTAGAGGCATCGAACACTGAAGCTTTCTTT
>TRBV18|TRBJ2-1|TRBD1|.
CASSLNRDRVEQFF
TGTGCCAGCTCACTCAACCGGGACAGGGTGGAACAGTTCTTC
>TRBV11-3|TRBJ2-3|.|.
CASSFSGADTQYF
TGTGCCAGCAGCTTTTCAGGGGCGGATACGCAGTATTTT
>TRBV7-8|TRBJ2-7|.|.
CASSRDLEVYEQYF
TGTGCCAGCAGCAGGGACTTAGAGGTGTACGAGCAGTACTTC
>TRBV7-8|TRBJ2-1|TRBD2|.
CASSYAGLVLDEQFF
TGTGCCAGCAGCTACGCGGGACTAGTCCTCGATGAGCAGTTCTTC
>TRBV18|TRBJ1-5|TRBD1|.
CASSPEGADQPQHF
TGTGCCAGCTCACCAGAGGGGGCCGATCAGCCCCAGCATTTT
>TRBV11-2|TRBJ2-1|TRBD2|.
CASSPRTSGSHSNEQFF
TGTGCCAGCAGCCCACGGACTAGCGGGAGTCATAGCAATGAGCAGTTCTTC
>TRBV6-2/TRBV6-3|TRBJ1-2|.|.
CASSPDSPELYGYTF
TGTGCCAGCAGCCCTGACAGCCCTGAACTGTATGGCTACACCTTC
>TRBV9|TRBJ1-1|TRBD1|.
CASSGQGAEAFF
TGTGCCAGCAGCGGACAGGGAGCTGAAGCTTTCTTT
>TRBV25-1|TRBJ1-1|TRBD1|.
CASSARQGQLRMNTEAFF
TGTGCCAGCAGTGCCCGACAGGGCCAGCTTAGAATGAACACTGAAGCTTTCTTT
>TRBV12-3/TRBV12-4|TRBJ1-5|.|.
CASGGSNQPQHF
TGTGCCAGCGGCGGTAGCAATCAGCCCCAGCATTTT
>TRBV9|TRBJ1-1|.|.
CASSVLSGINTEAFF
TGTGCCAGCAGCGTACTCTCCGGGATCAACACTGAAGCTTTCTTT
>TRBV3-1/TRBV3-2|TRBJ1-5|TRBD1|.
CASSLDRGVNQPQHF
TGTGCCAGCAGCCTGGACAGGGGGGTGAATCAGCCCCAGCATTTT
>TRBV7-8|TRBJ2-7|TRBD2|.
CASSLGGRLAAVSYEQYF
TGTGCCAGCAGCCTAGGGGGTAGACTAGCGGCGGTCTCCTACGAGCAGTACTTC
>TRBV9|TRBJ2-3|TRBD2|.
CASSVGGGGRAIDTQYF
TGTGCCAGCAGCGTAGGAGGTGGCGGGAGGGCCATTGATACGCAGTATTTT
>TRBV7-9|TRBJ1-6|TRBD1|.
CASSLDDREGSPLHF
TGTGCCAGCAGCTTAGATGACAGGGAAGGTTCACCCCTCCACTTT
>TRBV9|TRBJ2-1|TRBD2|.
CASSAGGVAYNEQFF
TGTGCCAGCAGCGCCGGGGGGGTGGCCTACAATGAGCAGTTCTTC
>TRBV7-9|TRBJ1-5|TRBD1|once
CASSSSTGAQPQHF
TGTGCCAGCAGCTCCTCGACAGGGGCTCAGCCCCAGCATTTT